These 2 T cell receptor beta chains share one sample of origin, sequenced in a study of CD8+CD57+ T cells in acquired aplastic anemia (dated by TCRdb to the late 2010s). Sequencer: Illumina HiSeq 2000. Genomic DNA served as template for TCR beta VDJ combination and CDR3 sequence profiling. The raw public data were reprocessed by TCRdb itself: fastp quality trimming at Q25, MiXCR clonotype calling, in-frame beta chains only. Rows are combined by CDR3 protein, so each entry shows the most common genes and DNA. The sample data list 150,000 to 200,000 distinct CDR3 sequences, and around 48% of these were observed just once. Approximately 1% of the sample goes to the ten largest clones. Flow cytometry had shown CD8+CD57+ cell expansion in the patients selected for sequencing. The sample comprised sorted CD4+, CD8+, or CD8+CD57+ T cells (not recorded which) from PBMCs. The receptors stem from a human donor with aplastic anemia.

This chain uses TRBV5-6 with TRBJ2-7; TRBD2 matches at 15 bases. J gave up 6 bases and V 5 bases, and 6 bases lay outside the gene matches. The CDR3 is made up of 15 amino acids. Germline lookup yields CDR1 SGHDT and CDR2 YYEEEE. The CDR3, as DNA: TGTGCCAGCAGATATGGGACTAGCGGGGGGCTCGAGCAGTACTTC. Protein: CASRYGTSGGLEQYF.

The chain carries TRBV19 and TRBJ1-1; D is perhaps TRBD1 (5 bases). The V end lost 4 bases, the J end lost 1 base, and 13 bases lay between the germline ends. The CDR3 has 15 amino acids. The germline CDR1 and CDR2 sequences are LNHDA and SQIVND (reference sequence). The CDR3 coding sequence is TGTGCCAGTAGTAGGCGGGGTACAGGGAACACTGAAGCTTTCTTT. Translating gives CASSRRGTGNTEAFF. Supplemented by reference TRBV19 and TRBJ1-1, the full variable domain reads DGGITQSPKYLFRKEGQNVTLSCEQNLNHDAMYWYRQDPGQGLRLIYYSQIVNDFQKGDIAEGYSVSREKKESFPLTVTSAQKNPTAFYLCASSRRGTGNTEAFFGQGTRLTVV.